The T cell receptor (beta chain) under discussion was sequenced for a study of blood T cell repertoires in COVID-19. Sequencing was performed with immunoSEQ multiplex PCR; in TCRdb, only in-frame clones are kept and a portion is missing. The sample includes 150,000 or so clones, approximately 83% of them seen just once. The source material was peripheral blood. This TCR came from an elderly woman with acute or convalescent COVID-19.

CDR3 sequence (DNA): TGTGCCAGTAGTATAGATGGACGGGGAGATACGCAGTATTTT. This translates into CASSIDGRGDTQYF. The chain combines TRBV19 with TRBJ2-3, with D perhaps matching TRBD2 (5 bases). The CDR3 extends over 14 amino acids. Between the trimmed V and J ends, which lost 0 bases and 5 bases, there was a span of 9 bases. Per the germline V gene, CDR1 is LNHDA and CDR2 is SQIVND (reference sequence).